A single T cell receptor (beta chain) is shown here with its context. What it binds is unknown. Produced via immunoSEQ multiplex PCR; TCRdb's table is partial and in-frame only. The repertoire has 65,000 to 100,000 clones, around 82% of them found once; the top ten carry about 4%. This specimen belongs to a study of OX40 agonist ivuxolimab in advanced cancers. Study-level background: Cohort: around 86% men, mean age approximately 64, aged roughly 20 to 79.

The CDR3 consists of 14 residues. J gave up 4 bases and V 2 bases, and 1 base lay outside the gene matches. CDR1 SGHTA and CDR2 FQGTGA come from the germline V gene. Findings and limits, study-wide: Partial responders at 0.1-3.0 mg/kg showed near-lowest clonal expansion.

The source material was CD4+ or CD8+ T cells sorted from blood, sampled in a trial of the OX40 agonist ivuxolimab. The chain is built from TRBV7-3 and TRBJ2-1; 8 nucleotides align to TRBD2. This receptor was obtained from an adult with an advanced solid tumor such as melanoma, head and neck, liver or kidney cancer. The CDR3 protein is CASSLAGGYNEQFF. The CDR3 nucleotides are TGTGCCAGCAGCTTAGCGGGAGGATACAATGAGCAGTTCTTC.